This record looks at one TCR beta chain sequence and its context. This clonotype was seen ten or more times. The clone's antigen remains unknown. No qualities accompany the bases; no much larger clone lies one base away. This specimen belongs to a study of T cell repertoires in cytomegalovirus infection (dated by TCRdb to the late 2010s). General notes on the study: Because public TCR beta signatures pointed to carriage of CMV infection together with the matching HLA type, the HLA type of each donor mattered for the analysis. The study at large found these results: Cumulative frequency of public TCR beta family members discriminated carriers of CMV infection plus the relevant HLA type in this cohort and an independent approximately 400-donor cohort. In the ex vivo response, HLA-C-restricted CMV-specific TCR beta clonotypes were dominant, and in two of eight donors the single most frequent clonotype came from this HLA-C-restricted group.

The data were produced on an Illumina HiSeq 1500. TCRdb passed the public sequencing reads through fastp at Q25 and MiXCR, retaining productive beta sequences. Each entry is one CDR3 protein sequence, shown with its most common DNA and genes. Within this sample are about 250,000 distinct CDR3 sequences, with under 8.5% of them counted one time only. Of the sample, more than 5.5% falls within the top ten clones. Looking up the germline V gene yields CDR1 MDHEN and CDR2 SYDVKM. Inclusive of the bounding cysteine and phenylalanine, the CDR3 is 14 residues long. Of all the DNA, just the CDR3 is kept, 42 bases in frame from base 1. The junction shows trimming of 8 bases on V and 1 base on J, plus 15 bases between the germline ends.

The rearranged chain carries TRBV28 and TRBJ2-7; TRBD1 is possibly the D segment (5 matching bases). Material: PBMCs. This TCR was recovered from a human donor in good health (CMV status not recorded). Some clones in this sample may be carry-over from other donors' samples. The DNA reads as follows: TGTGCCAGCCGCCGACAGTTATCATCCTACGAGCAGTACTTC. It specifies CASRRQLSSYEQYF.